Following are 11 T cell receptor beta chains from one sample sequenced in a study of blood T cell repertoires in COVID-19. Using immunoSEQ multiplex PCR, the repertoire was profiled, and TCRdb retains in-frame clones only, with some absent. The table lists more than 300,000 clones, around 82% of them singletons. Input material: peripheral blood. Every receptor here comes from a woman between 45 and 65 years old with acute or convalescent COVID-19.

The chain has TRBV5-6 and TRBJ1-4; 7 nucleotides match TRBD1. The CDR3 has 16 amino acids. Germline V gives CDR1 SGHDT, CDR2 YYEEEE. J was trimmed by 8 bases and V by 0 bases; bases with no gene match: 10. The CDR3 protein is CASSLGYGGGREKLFF. CDR3 bases: TGTGCCAGCAGCTTGGGGTATGGAGGGGGCCGAGAAAAACTGTTTTTT.

The chain joins TRBV6-1 to TRBJ2-7; 9 bases align to TRBD1. This CDR3 comprises 14 residues. Germline CDR1 reads MNHNS; CDR2 reads SASEGT. The J segment lost 6 bases and the V segment lost 0 bases, leaving 3 bases of the junction unmatched. CDR3 residues: CASSEAGTGFEQYV. Here the CDR3 DNA reads TGTGCCAGCAGTGAAGCAGGGACAGGGTTCGAGCAGTACGTC.

The genes are TRBV5-1 and TRBJ1-3; 9 positions agree with TRBD1. With 0 bases clipped from V and 2 bases from J, the junction kept 3 bases outside the gene matches. CDR1 and CDR2 from the germline V gene are SGHRS and YFSETQ. This CDR3 spans 16 amino acids. The CDR3 DNA sequence: TGCGCCAGCAGCTTGGGAGGGACAGGGACTGGAAACACCATATATTTT. This encodes CASSLGGTGTGNTIYF. Filled out from reference TRBV5-1 and TRBJ1-3, the complete variable domain reads KAGVTQTPRYLIKTRGQQVTLSCSPISGHRSVSWYQQTPGQGLQFLFEYFSETQRNKGNFPGRFSGRQFSNSRSEMNVSTLELGDSALYLCASSLGGTGTGNTIYFGEGSWLTVV.

J is TRBJ2-6 and V is TRBV19; D is ambiguous. With 5 bases removed from V and 4 bases from J, the gap between germline ends came to 18 bases. This CDR3 has 17 amino acids. Germline V CDR1 and CDR2: LNHDA, SQIVND (reference sequence). CDR3 bases: TGTGCCAGTAGTTTCCCGACATACGTCCTCGGGGCCAACGTCCTGACTTTC. Translation gives CASSFPTYVLGANVLTF. The full variable domain, in which reference TRBV19 and TRBJ2-6 provide the parts outside the CDR3, is DGGITQSPKYLFRKEGQNVTLSCEQNLNHDAMYWYRQDPGQGLRLIYYSQIVNDFQKGDIAEGYSVSREKKESFPLTVTSAQKNPTAFYLCASSFPTYVLGANVLTFGAGSRLTVL.

V gene TRBV10-3 combines with J gene TRBJ2-5; TRBD1 might be the D (5 bases). Per the germline V gene, CDR1 is ENHRY and CDR2 is SYGVKD. This CDR3 contains 12 residues. Trimming took off 8 bases at V and 1 base at J, with 8 bases between the two ends. The CDR3 sequence: CAIATAQETQYF. The CDR3 nucleotides are TGTGCCATCGCGACAGCCCAAGAGACCCAGTACTTC.

V is TRBV7-3 and J is TRBJ2-5, with 9 bases that match TRBD1. Germline lookup yields CDR1 SGHTA and CDR2 FQGTGA. V lost 5 bases to trimming and J lost 5 bases; unmatched junction nucleotides: 6. This CDR3 contains 14 residues. The CDR3 spells CASSLGTGSETQYF. The DNA for the CDR3 is TGTGCCAGCAGCCTGGGGACAGGGTCGGAGACCCAGTACTTC.

The chain links TRBV19 to TRBJ1-4; tentatively, D is TRBD1 (5 bases). This CDR3 is 15 amino acids long. Germline V gene sequence: CDR1 LNHDA, CDR2 SQIVND (reference sequence). V lost 5 bases and J 7 bases, leaving 17 bases between the germline ends. In DNA, the CDR3 is TGTGCCAGTAGTGCCCAGGAGCAGGGAAGTGAAAAACTGTTTTTT. Translated, it gives CASSAQEQGSEKLFF.

The J gene is TRBJ2-1, the V gene TRBV7-2; 7 nucleotides align to TRBD2. The length of the CDR3 is 16 residues. Germline CDR1 and CDR2: SGHTA and FQGNSA. With 1 base clipped from V and 6 bases from J, the junction kept 9 bases outside the gene matches. CDR3 nucleotide sequence: TGTGCCAGCAGCTTAGGGGGGGGAAACCAACTCAATGAGCAGTTCTTC. Its protein is CASSLGGGNQLNEQFF.

This clone was detected only once. This chain uses TRBV18 with TRBJ1-1, with D perhaps matching TRBD1 (5 bases). Germline CDR1 KGHSH, CDR2 LQKENI. The V end lost 2 bases, the J end lost 4 bases, and 20 bases lay between the germline ends. The CDR3 length is 17 residues. Here the CDR3 reads CASSPSGAGAAGTEAFF. CDR3 DNA: TGTGCCAGCTCACCAAGTGGGGCTGGGGCCGCCGGCACTGAAGCTTTCTTT.

In this sample, this clone turned up once. The gene calls are TRBV2 and TRBJ1-4; TRBD1 matches 9 bases. The CDR3 runs to 17 residues. The germline CDR1 and CDR2 sequences are SNHLY and FYNNEI. After removal of 6 bases from V and 3 bases from J, the junction contained 11 bases not matched to a gene. CDR3 in amino acids: CASREDRGLGANEKLFF. The CDR3 DNA reads TGTGCCAGCAGGGAGGACAGGGGATTAGGGGCTAATGAAAAACTGTTTTTT.

The J gene is TRBJ2-7, the V gene TRBV18; 9 bases fit TRBD1. CDR1 KGHSH and CDR2 LQKENI come from the germline V gene. V dropped 6 bases and J dropped 6; count of bases not matched to a gene: 12. This CDR3 region has 15 residues. The CDR3 is CASSEETGGAGEQYF. The CDR3 DNA reads as TGTGCCAGCTCGGAGGAAACAGGGGGCGCCGGCGAGCAGTACTTC.